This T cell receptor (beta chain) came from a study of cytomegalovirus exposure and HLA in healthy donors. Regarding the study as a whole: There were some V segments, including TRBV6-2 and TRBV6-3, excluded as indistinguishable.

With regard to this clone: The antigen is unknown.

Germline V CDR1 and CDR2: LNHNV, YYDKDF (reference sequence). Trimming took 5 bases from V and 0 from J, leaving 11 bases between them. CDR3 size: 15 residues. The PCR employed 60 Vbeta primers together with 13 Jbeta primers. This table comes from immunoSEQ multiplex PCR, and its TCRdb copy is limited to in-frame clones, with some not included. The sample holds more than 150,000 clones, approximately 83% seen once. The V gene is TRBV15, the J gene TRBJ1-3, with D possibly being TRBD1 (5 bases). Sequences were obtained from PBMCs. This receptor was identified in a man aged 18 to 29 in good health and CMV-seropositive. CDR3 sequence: CATSLDRGSGNTIYF. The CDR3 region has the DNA TGTGCCACCAGCTTAGACAGAGGCTCTGGAAACACCATATATTTT. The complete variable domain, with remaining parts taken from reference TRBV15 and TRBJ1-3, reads DAMVIQNPRYQVTQFGKPVTLSCSQTLNHNVMYWYQQKSSQAPKLLFHYYDKDFNNEADTPDNFQSRRPNTSFCFLDIRSPGLGDTAMYLCATSLDRGSGNTIYFGEGSWLTVV.